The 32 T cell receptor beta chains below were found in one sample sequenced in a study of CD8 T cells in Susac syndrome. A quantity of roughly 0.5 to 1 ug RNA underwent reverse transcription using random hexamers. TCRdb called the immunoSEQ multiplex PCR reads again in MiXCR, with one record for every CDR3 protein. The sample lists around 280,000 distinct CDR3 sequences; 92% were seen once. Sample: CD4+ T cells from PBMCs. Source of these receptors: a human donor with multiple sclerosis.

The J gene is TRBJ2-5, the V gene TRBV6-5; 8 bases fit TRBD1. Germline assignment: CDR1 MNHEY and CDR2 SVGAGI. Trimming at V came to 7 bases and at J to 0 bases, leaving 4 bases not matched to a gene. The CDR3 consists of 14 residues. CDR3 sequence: CASIADRDQETQYF. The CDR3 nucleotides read TGTGCCAGCATCGCGGACAGGGACCAAGAGACCCAGTACTTC.

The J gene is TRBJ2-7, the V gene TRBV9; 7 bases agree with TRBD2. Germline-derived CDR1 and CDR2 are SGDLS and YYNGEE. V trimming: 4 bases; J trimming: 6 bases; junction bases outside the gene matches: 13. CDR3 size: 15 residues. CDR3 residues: CASSLGGEGSSEQYF. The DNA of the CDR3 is TGTGCCAGCAGCCTGGGAGGGGAGGGGTCATCCGAGCAGTACTTC. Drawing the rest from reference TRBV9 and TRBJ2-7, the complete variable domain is DSGVTQTPKHLITATGQRVTLRCSPRSGDLSVYWYQQSLDQGLQFLIQYYNGEERAKGNILERFSAQQFPDLHSELNLSSLELGDSALYFCASSLGGEGSSEQYFGPGTRLTVT.

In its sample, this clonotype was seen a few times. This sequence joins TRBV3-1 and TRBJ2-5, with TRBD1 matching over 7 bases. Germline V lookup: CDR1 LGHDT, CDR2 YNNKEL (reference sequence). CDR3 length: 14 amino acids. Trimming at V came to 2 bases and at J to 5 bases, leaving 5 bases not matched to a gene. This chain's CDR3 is CASSQLDREETQYF. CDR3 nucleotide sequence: TGTGCCAGCAGCCAACTCGACAGGGAGGAGACCCAGTACTTC.

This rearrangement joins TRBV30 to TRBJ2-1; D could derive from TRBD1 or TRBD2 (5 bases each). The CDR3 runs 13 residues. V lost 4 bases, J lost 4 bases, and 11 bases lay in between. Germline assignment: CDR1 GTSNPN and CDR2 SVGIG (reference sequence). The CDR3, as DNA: TGTGCCTGGAAGAGGGGCGCTTACAATGAGCAGTTCTTC. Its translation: CAWKRGAYNEQFF.

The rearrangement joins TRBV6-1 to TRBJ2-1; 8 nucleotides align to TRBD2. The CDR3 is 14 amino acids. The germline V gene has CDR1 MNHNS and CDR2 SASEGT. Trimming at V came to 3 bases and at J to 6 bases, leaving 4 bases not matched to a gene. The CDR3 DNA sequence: TGTGCCAGCAGTGACGGCGGGGGGCTCAATGAGCAGTTCTTC. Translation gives CASSDGGGLNEQFF.

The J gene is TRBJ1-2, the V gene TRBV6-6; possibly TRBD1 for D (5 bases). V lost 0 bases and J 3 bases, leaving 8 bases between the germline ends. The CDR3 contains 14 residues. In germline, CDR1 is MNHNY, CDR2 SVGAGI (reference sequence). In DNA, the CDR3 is TGTGCCAGCAGTTACTCGGGGGAGGACTATGGCTACACCTTC. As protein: CASSYSGEDYGYTF.

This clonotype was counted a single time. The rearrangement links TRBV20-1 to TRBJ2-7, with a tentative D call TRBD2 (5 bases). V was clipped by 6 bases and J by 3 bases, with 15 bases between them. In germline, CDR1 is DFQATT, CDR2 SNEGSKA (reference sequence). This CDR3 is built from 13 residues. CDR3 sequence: CSAHGRGFYEQYF. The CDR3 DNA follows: TGCAGTGCCCATGGTCGGGGTTTCTACGAGCAGTACTTC.

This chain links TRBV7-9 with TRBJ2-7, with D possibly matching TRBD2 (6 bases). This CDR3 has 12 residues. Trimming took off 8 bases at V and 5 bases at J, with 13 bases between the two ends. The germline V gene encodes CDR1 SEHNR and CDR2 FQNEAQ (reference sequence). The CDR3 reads CASGSGGDEQYF. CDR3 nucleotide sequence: TGTGCCAGCGGCTCCGGGGGAGACGAGCAGTACTTC. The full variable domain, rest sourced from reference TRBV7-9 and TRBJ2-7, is DTGVSQNPRHKITKRGQNVTFRCDPISEHNRLYWYRQTLGQGPEFLTYFQNEAQLEKSRLLSDRFSAERPKGSFSTLEIQRTEQGDSAMYLCASGSGGDEQYFGPGTRLTVT.

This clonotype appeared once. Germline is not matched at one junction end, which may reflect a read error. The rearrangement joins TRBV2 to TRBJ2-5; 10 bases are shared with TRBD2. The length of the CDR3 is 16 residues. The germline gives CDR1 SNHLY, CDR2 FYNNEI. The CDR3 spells CASSEPLAGEHETLYF. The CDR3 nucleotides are TGTGCCAGCAGTGAACCGCTAGCGGGAGAACACGAGACCCTGTACTTC.

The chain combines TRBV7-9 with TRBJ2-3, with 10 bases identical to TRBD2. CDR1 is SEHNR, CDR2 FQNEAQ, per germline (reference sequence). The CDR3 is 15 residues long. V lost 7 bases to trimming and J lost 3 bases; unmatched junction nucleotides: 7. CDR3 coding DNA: TGTGCCAGCACCCTAGCGGGAGCAGGAACAGATACGCAGTATTTT. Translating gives CASTLAGAGTDTQYF.

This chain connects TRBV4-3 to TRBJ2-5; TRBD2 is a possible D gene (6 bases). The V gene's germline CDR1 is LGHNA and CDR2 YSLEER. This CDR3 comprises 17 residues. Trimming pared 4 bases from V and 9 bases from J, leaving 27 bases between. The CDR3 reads CASSPQASRGLTKAQYF. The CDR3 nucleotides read TGCGCCAGCAGCCCCCAAGCCTCGCGGGGCCTCACCAAGGCCCAGTACTTC.

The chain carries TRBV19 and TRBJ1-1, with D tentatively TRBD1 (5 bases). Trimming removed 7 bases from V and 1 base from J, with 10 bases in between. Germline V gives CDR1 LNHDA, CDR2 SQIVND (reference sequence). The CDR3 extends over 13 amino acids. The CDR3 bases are TGTGCCAGTACCGTGGGGGAGAACACTGAAGCTTTCTTT. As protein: CASTVGENTEAFF.

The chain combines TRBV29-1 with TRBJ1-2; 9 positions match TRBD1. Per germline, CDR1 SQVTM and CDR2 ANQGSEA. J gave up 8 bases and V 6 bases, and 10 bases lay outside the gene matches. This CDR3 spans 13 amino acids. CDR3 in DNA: TGCAGCGTCTTAGGGACAGGGAGGATCGGCTACACCTTC. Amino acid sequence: CSVLGTGRIGYTF.

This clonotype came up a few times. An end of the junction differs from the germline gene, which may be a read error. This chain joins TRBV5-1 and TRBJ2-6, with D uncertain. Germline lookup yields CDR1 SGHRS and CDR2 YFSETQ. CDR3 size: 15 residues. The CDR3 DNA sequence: TGTGCCAGCAGCTTGGCAGGATCTGGGGCCAACGTCCTGACTTTC. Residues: CASSLAGSGANVLTF.

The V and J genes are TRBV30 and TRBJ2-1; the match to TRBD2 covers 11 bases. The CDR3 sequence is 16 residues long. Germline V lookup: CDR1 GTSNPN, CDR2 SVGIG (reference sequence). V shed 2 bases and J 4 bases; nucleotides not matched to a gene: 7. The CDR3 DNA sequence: TGTGCCTGGAGTTTTCTAGCGGGGGGACCATACAATGAGCAGTTCTTC. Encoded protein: CAWSFLAGGPYNEQFF.

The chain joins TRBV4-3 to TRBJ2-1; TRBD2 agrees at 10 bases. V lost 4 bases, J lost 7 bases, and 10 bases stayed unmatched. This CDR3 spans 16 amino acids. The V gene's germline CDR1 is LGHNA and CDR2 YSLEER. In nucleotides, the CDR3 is TGCGCCAGCAGCCCCGGTTCTAGCGGGAGTGGGAATGAGCAGTTCTTC. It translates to CASSPGSSGSGNEQFF.

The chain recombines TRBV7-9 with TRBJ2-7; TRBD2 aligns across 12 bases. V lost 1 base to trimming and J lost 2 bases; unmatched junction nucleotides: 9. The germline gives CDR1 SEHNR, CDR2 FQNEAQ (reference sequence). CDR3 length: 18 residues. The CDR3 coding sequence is TGTGCCAGCAGCTTAGGGCTAGCTGGACTAGCGGGACCCTACGAGCAGTACTTC. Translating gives CASSLGLAGLAGPYEQYF. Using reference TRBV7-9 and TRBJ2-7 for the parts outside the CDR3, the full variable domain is DTGVSQNPRHKITKRGQNVTFRCDPISEHNRLYWYRQTLGQGPEFLTYFQNEAQLEKSRLLSDRFSAERPKGSFSTLEIQRTEQGDSAMYLCASSLGLAGLAGPYEQYFGPGTRLTVT.

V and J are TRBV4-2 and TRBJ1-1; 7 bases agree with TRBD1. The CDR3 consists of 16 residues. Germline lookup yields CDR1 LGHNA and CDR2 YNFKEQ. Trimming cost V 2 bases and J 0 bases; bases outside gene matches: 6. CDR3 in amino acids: CASSQLRTGLNTEAFF. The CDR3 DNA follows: TGTGCCAGCAGCCAATTAAGGACAGGCCTGAACACTGAAGCTTTCTTT.

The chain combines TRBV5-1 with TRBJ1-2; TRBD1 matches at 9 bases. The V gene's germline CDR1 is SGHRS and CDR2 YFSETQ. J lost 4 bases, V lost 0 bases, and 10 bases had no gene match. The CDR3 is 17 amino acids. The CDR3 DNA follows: TGCGCCAGCAGCTTGGTGGGGACAGGGCGCGGGACCTATGGCTACACCTTC. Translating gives CASSLVGTGRGTYGYTF.

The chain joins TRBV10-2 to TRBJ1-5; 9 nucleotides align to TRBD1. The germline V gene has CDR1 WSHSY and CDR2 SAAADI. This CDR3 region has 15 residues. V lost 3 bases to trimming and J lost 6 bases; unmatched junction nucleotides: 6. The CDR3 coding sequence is TGCGCCAGCAGTGAACCGGGACAGGGCGGTCAGCCCCAGCATTTT. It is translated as CASSEPGQGGQPQHF.

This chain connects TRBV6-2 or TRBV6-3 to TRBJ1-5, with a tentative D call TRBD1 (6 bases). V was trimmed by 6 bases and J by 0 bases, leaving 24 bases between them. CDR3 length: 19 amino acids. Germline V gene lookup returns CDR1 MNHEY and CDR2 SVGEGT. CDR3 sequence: CASRLSGLRDKISNQPQHF. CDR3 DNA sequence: TGTGCCAGCAGACTTTCCGGGCTACGGGACAAAATTAGCAATCAGCCCCAGCATTTT.

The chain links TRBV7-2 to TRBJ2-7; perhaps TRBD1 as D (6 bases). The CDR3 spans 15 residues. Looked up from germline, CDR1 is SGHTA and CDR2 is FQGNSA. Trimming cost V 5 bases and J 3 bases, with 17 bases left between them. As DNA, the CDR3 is TGTGCCAGCAGCCACAGCGCTAGCAGGGGCTACGAGCAGTACTTC. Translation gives CASSHSASRGYEQYF.

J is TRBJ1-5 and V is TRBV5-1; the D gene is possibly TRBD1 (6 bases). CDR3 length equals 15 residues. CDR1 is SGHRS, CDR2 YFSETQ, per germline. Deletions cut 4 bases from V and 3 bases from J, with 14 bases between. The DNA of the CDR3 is TGCGCCAGCAGCGCGGAGGGGACAACCAATCAGCCCCAGCATTTT. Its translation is CASSAEGTTNQPQHF. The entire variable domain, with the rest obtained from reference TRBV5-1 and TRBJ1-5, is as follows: KAGVTQTPRYLIKTRGQQVTLSCSPISGHRSVSWYQQTPGQGLQFLFEYFSETQRNKGNFPGRFSGRQFSNSRSEMNVSTLELGDSALYLCASSAEGTTNQPQHFGDGTRLSIL.

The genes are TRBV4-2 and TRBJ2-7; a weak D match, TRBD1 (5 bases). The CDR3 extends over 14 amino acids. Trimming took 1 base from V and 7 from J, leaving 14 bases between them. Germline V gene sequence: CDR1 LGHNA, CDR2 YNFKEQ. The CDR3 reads CASSQVKATEEQYF. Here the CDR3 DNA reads TGTGCCAGCAGCCAAGTAAAAGCGACAGAAGAGCAGTACTTC.

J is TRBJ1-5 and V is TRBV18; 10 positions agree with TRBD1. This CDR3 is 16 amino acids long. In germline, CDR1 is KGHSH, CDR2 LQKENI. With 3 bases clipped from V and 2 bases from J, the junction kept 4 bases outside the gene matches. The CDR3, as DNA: TGTGCCAGCTCACCGCCCGGGACAGGGGGCAATCAGCCCCAGCATTTT. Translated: CASSPPGTGGNQPQHF.

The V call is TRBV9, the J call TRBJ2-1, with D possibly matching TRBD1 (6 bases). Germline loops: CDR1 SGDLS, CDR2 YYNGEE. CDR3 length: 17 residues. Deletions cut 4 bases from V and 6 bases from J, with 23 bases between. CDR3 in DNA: TGTGCCAGCAGCCTCAGACAGGCAAGCTGGTGGGGCAATGAGCAGTTCTTC. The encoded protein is CASSLRQASWWGNEQFF.

CDR3 loop: CASSSIGGQYF. The CDR3 nucleotides are TGTGCCAGCAGCTCCATCGGGGGGCAGTACTTC. The V call is TRBV7-2, the J call TRBJ2-7; D is possibly TRBD2 (6 bases). V was shortened by 4 bases and J by 9 bases, with 10 bases between the two germline ends. Germline V gene data show CDR1 as SGHTA and CDR2 as FQGNSA. The CDR3 length is 11 residues.

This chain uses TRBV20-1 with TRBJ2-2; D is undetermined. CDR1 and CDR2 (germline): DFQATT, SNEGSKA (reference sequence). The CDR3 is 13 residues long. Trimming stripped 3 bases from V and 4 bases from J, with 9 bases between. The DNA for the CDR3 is TGCAGTGCTAGGTGGCAGACCACCGGGGAGCTGTTTTTT. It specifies CSARWQTTGELFF.

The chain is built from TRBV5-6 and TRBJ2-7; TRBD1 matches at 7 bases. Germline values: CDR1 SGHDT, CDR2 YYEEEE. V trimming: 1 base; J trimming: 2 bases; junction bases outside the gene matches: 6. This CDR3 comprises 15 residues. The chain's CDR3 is CASSLLGQIAYEQYF. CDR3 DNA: TGTGCCAGCAGCTTGTTGGGACAGATTGCCTACGAGCAGTACTTC.

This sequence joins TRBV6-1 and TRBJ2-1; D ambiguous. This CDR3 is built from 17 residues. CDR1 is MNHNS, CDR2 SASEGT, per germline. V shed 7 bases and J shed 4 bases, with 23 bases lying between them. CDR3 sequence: CASMRQAGMVGYNEQFF. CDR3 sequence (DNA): TGTGCCAGCATGCGGCAGGCTGGGATGGTAGGGTACAATGAGCAGTTCTTC.

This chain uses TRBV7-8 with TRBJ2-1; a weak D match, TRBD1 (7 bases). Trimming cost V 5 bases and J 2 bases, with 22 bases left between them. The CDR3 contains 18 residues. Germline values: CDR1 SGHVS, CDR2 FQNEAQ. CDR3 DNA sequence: TGTGCCAGCAGCCAACGCTTTGTTCAGGGGGGAACCTACAATGAGCAGTTCTTC. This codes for CASSQRFVQGGTYNEQFF.

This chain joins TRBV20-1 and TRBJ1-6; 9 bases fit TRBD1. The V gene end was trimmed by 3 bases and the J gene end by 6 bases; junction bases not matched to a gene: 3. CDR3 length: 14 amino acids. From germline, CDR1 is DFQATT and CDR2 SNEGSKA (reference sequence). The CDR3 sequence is CSARPTGGNSPLHF. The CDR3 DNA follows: TGCAGTGCTAGGCCGACAGGGGGTAATTCACCCCTCCACTTT.